This T cell receptor (beta chain) was documented in a study of identical twins. One entry per CDR3 protein, called by TCRdb with MiXCR from the 5' RACE reads. The sample comprises 300,000 to 400,000 distinct CDR3 sequences, 12% of which are singletons, and 7.2% rests with the top ten. Trimming at V came to 0 bases and at J to 4 bases, leaving 9 bases not matched to a gene. Germline V gene data show CDR1 as SGHAT and CDR2 as FQNNGV. This CDR3 has 17 residues. These sequences were also reported in another study, on yellow fever vaccine responses in identical twins.

This clonotype originated in a woman in her late teens or twenties in good health. The J gene is TRBJ2-1, the V gene TRBV11-2; 7 positions match TRBD2. Sequenced sample: CD8+ T cells sorted from blood. CDR3 loop: CASSLDLRDYTYNEQFF. The CDR3 nucleotides are TGTGCCAGCAGCTTAGATCTGAGGGACTACACTTACAATGAGCAGTTCTTC.